This T cell receptor (beta chain) was found in a study of blood T cell repertoires in COVID-19. As for the study in general: Sources were T cells, B-cell-depleted T cells, or PBMCs; the material itself was cDNA or gDNA.

How the authors handled the data: Estimation of nucleated cell counts was performed using reference gene primer amplification. The repertoire was sequenced with immunoSEQ multiplex PCR; TCRdb's copy has only in-frame clones and lacks some. That table gives V, J and clone size, and the DNA gave D and trimming. Counted here are 250,000 to 300,000 clones, about 89% occurring once; the ten biggest clones make up 8.8%. The CDR3 sequence is 15 residues long. Trimming shortened V by 6 bases and J by 10 bases, and 19 bases separated the two germline ends. Germline CDR1 and CDR2: MNHEY and SVGAGI. Enrollees, about 18 to 90 years old, lived in about two dozen US areas.

The chain has TRBV6-5 and TRBJ1-6, with D unresolved. The sequenced sample was PBMCs or T cells enriched from blood (not recorded which). The receptor was isolated from a man aged 40-50 years who had recovered from COVID-19. The CDR3 spells CASSPPGFNSSPLHF. In DNA form, the CDR3 reads TGTGCCAGCAGCCCCCCTGGATTCAATAGCTCACCCCTCCACTTT.